This T cell receptor beta chain comes out of a study of blood T cell repertoires in COVID-19. Germline loops: CDR1 MNHEY, CDR2 SMNVEV (reference sequence). The germline V and J ends were trimmed by 2 bases and 3 bases, with 7 bases remaining between them. The CDR3 spans 13 residues. Some clones are missing from TCRdb's copy, which holds only in-frame ones; the method was immunoSEQ multiplex PCR. Altogether 270,000 or so clones are present, about 85% being singletons, with the ten largest covering about 6.9%. For this clone: Within the sample, other DNA sequences also encode this same CDR3.

The gene calls are TRBV27 and TRBJ1-1; no reliable D call. The sequencing sample was made of PBMCs or T cells enriched from blood (not recorded which). This clonotype originated in a woman aged 45-60 years who had been exposed to COVID-19. The CDR3 nucleotides read TGTGCCAGCAGTTTAAGGGAGGACACTGAAGCTTTCTTT. This codes for CASSLREDTEAFF.